The rows below give T cell receptor beta chains drawn from one sample of a study of cytomegalovirus exposure and HLA in healthy donors. The assay was immunoSEQ multiplex PCR, and TCRdb's table has in-frame clones only and misses some. Reported are roughly 39,000 clones; the ten largest clones contain roughly 3.3%. Specimen: PBMCs. These receptors came from a woman aged 30 to 39 in good health and CMV-seropositive. Both conserved end residues are part of each CDR3. The D gene is left open where the match is weak.

j_call: TRBJ2-3; v_call: TRBV4-1; d_call: TRBD1; cdr3_nt: TGCGCCAGCAGCCAGGACAGGGGGCTAAACACAGATACGCAGTATTTT; cdr3_aa: CASSQDRGLNTDTQYF
j_call: TRBJ1-5; v_call: TRBV10-1; d_call: -; cdr3_nt: TGCGCCAGCAGTGAGAGTAGTCCTCAGCCCCAGCATTTT; cdr3_aa: CASSESSPQPQHF
j_call: TRBJ1-1; v_call: TRBV5-1; d_call: -; cdr3_nt: TGCGCCAGCAGCCCAAGCACAGGGAGGGACTCTGAAGCTTTCTTT; cdr3_aa: CASSPSTGRDSEAFF
j_call: TRBJ2-7; v_call: TRBV27; d_call: TRBD1; cdr3_nt: TGTGCCAGCAGCCCGACAGGGATGGGCGAGCAGTACTTC; cdr3_aa: CASSPTGMGEQYF
j_call: TRBJ2-5; v_call: TRBV6-1; d_call: -; cdr3_nt: TGTGCCAGCAGTCCACGTCCGGACCAAGAGACCCAGTACTTC; cdr3_aa: CASSPRPDQETQYF
j_call: TRBJ2-3; v_call: TRBV7-9; d_call: TRBD2; cdr3_nt: TGTGCCAGCAGCCCGTCTAGCGGGGGTGTCACAGATACGCAGTATTTT; cdr3_aa: CASSPSSGGVTDTQYF
j_call: TRBJ1-1; v_call: TRBV19; d_call: TRBD1; cdr3_nt: TGTGCCAGTGGGACAGGGGAAGCTTTCTTT; cdr3_aa: CASGTGEAFF
j_call: TRBJ1-4; v_call: TRBV6-6; d_call: -; cdr3_nt: TGTGCCAGCAGTTACAGACCTTTCGGGGAAAAACTGTTTTTT; cdr3_aa: CASSYRPFGEKLFF
j_call: TRBJ1-2; v_call: TRBV7-8; d_call: TRBD1; cdr3_nt: TGTGCCAGCAGCTCCCGACAGGGTGGCTACACCTTC; cdr3_aa: CASSSRQGGYTF
j_call: TRBJ1-2; v_call: TRBV10-3; d_call: TRBD1; cdr3_nt: TGTGCCATCAGAGGGGGACAGGGGGCGCGAGGCTACACCTTC; cdr3_aa: CAIRGGQGARGYTF
j_call: TRBJ1-3; v_call: TRBV18; d_call: -; cdr3_nt: TGTGCCAGCTCCCCGACGGGTTACCACTCTGGAAACACCATATATTTT; cdr3_aa: CASSPTGYHSGNTIYF
j_call: TRBJ2-7; v_call: TRBV5-1; d_call: -; cdr3_nt: TGCGCCAGCAGCTTGGGAGGCTCTTCGGGGACAGAGCAGTACTTC; cdr3_aa: CASSLGGSSGTEQYF
j_call: TRBJ1-1; v_call: TRBV19; d_call: -; cdr3_nt: TGTGCCAGTAGTATCCTTGTGAACATGAACACTGAAGCTTTCTTT; cdr3_aa: CASSILVNMNTEAFF
j_call: TRBJ1-4; v_call: TRBV6-5; d_call: TRBD1; cdr3_nt: TGTGCCAGCAGTGGGAGGACAGGTTCAGGAGAAAAACTGTTTTTT; cdr3_aa: CASSGRTGSGEKLFF
j_call: TRBJ2-3; v_call: TRBV19; d_call: TRBD1; cdr3_nt: TGTGCCAGTAGTATCAGCAGGGGGCAAGATACGCAGTATTTT; cdr3_aa: CASSISRGQDTQYF
j_call: TRBJ2-5; v_call: TRBV10-2; d_call: -; cdr3_nt: TGCGCCAGCAGTGAGTCTGGCAGGGGAGAGACCCAGTACTTC; cdr3_aa: CASSESGRGETQYF
j_call: TRBJ2-2; v_call: TRBV7-2; d_call: TRBD2; cdr3_nt: TGTGCCAGCAGGCCGGGACTAGGGATGACCGGGGAGCTGTTTTTT; cdr3_aa: CASRPGLGMTGELFF
j_call: TRBJ2-3; v_call: TRBV19; d_call: TRBD2; cdr3_nt: TGTGCCAGTAGTATGTGGACTAGCGGAACAGATACGCAGTATTTT; cdr3_aa: CASSMWTSGTDTQYF
j_call: TRBJ2-5; v_call: TRBV27; d_call: TRBD2; cdr3_nt: TGTGCCAGCAGTCTAGCGGGGGGCAGCGAGACCCAGTACTTC; cdr3_aa: CASSLAGGSETQYF
j_call: TRBJ2-7; v_call: TRBV7-2; d_call: -; cdr3_nt: TGTGCCAGCAGCTTAGGTCAGGGGTCGACCTACGAGCAGTACTTC; cdr3_aa: CASSLGQGSTYEQYF
j_call: TRBJ2-3; v_call: TRBV7-9; d_call: TRBD1; cdr3_nt: TGTGCCAGCAGCTTTACCGGGACAGGCACAGATACGCAGTATTTT; cdr3_aa: CASSFTGTGTDTQYF
j_call: TRBJ1-1; v_call: TRBV27; d_call: -; cdr3_nt: TGTGCCAGCAGGCCCTCGTCGGGTTATACTGAAGCTTTCTTT; cdr3_aa: CASRPSSGYTEAFF
j_call: TRBJ1-2; v_call: TRBV6-1; d_call: -; cdr3_nt: TGTGCCAGCAGTGAAGGTTCAGAGGGCAACTATGGCTACACCTTC; cdr3_aa: CASSEGSEGNYGYTF
j_call: TRBJ1-2; v_call: TRBV18; d_call: -; cdr3_nt: TGTGCCAGCTCACCACAGGGAGCCTATGGCTACACCTTC; cdr3_aa: CASSPQGAYGYTF